One TCR beta chain is described in this entry. There is no known antigen for this receptor. Base qualities are not recorded, but no much larger clone differs from it by a single base. The data are from a study of T cell changes during pregnancy in multiple sclerosis (dated by TCRdb to the late 2010s). For the study in its entirety: The study examined how the T cell repertoire changed over the course of pregnancy in women with multiple sclerosis.

Measured from the cysteine to the phenylalanine, the CDR3 is 15 residues long. The retained sequence is limited to the CDR3, 45 bases, with the frame set at the first base. V is clipped by 0 bases and J by 0 bases, and the sequence between their germline boundaries is 8 bases long. The CDR1 and CDR2 encoded by the germline V gene are ENHRY and SYGVKD. The library relied on the immunoSEQ multiplex PCR assay. The immuneACCESS repertoire file appears here via TCRdb, limited to in-frame rearrangements. These files lack a portion of the clones; in checked studies, under half of the deficit traces to unresolved V genes, and the cause of the others is not known. In this sample the table shows about 85,000 clones, 90% to 95% of which occur a single time. More than 2% of the sample belongs to the ten largest clones.

The V and J segments used are TRBV10-3 and TRBJ1-2, with the D gene not confidently named. The source material was peripheral blood, sampled in the first trimester of pregnancy. The clonotype was recovered from a female donor with multiple sclerosis, enrolled in a pregnancy study. CDR3 region: CAISESGGANYGYTF. DNA sequence: TGTGCCATCAGTGAGTCTGGAGGAGCTAACTATGGCTACACCTTC.